This section outlines one T cell receptor (beta chain) sequence together with its context. Antigen: not known. The source of the sample is a study of graft-versus-host responses after intestinal transplantation. The overall study: Multivisceral, liver-intestinal, or isolated intestinal transplants were received by the recipients.

Clones were sequenced by immunoSEQ multiplex PCR, and TCRdb holds only the in-frame ones, with some missing. The table includes around 95,000 clones, roughly nine tenths detected once. V lost 6 bases and J lost 0, with 14 bases in between. The CDR3 is 15 amino acids. Germline V CDR1 and CDR2: MNHEY, SMNVEV (reference sequence). This rearrangement joins TRBV27 to TRBJ1-2, with no clear D. The source is a human donor who was the organ donor for an intestinal transplant. The sequencing here drew on unstimulated CD4+ T cells sorted from spleen or lymph node cells, taken before transplant. The CDR3 bases are TGTGCCAGCAGCCCCAGCTCTTTCCCTAACTATGGCTACACCTTC. It encodes CASSPSSFPNYGYTF.